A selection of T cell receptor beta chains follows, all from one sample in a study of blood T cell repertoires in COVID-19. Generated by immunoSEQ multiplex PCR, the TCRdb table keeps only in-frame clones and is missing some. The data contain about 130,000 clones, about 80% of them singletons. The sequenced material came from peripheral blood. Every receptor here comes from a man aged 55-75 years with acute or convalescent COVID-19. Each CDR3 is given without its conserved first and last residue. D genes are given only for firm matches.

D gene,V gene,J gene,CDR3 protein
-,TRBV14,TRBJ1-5,ASSLGYNQPQH
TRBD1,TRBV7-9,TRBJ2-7,ASSPPGTGAYEQY
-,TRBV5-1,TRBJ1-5,ASSLLGEQPQH
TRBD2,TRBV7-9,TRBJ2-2,ASSHIPGLAGETGELF
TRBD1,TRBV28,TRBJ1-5,ASSFDRDSNNQPQH
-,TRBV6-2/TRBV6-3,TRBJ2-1,ASSTDRGAVNEQF
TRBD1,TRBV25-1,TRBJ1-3,ASSRQGAGNTIY
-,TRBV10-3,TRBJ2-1,AIRRERGIDEQF
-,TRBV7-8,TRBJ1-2,ASSPGQTYGYT
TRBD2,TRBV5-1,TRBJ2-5,ASSISGRAYETQY
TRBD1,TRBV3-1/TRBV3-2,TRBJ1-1,ASSQYSGTGTPEAF
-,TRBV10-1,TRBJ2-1,ASSYLNEQF
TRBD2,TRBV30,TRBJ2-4,ACRAGGNIQY
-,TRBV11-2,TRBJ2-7,ASSISGSSGDEQY
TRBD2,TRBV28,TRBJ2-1,ASSLAARGSSYNEQF
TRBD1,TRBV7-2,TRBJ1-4,ASSSRGQRTNEKLF
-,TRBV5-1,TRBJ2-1,ASSLRTGENEQF
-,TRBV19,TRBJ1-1,ASSKETVNTEAF
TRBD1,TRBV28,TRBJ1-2,ASIRDRDGGYT
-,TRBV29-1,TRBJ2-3,SVVIGGRTDTQY
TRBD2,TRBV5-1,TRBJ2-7,ASSFSGGSEQY
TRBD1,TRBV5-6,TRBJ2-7,ASSPQRGRFYEQY
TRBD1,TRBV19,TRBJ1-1,ASSTTRQGVQDEAF
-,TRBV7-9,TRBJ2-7,ASRTVGWEQY
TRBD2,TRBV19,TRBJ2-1,ASDMGTSFDEQF
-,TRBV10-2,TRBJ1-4,ASSGPQATNEKLF
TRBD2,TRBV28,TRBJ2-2,ASTLAGWTGELF
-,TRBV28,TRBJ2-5,ASSFLDSVGETQY
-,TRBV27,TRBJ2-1,ASSFVPGDGWEQF
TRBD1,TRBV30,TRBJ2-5,AWSVQRGLLPETQY
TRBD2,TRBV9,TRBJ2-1,ASSKLAGGPNEQF
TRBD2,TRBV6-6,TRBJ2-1,ASRASGSSYNEQF
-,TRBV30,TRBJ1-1,AWSEAGRTEAF
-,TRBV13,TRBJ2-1,ASSLNPRVMNEQF
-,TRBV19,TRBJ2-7,ASSIEGPEGFYEQY
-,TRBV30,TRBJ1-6,AWNGGGFNSPLH
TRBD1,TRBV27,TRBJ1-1,ASSLRRQGWATEAF
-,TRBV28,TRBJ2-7,ASISAEAGRPTYEQY
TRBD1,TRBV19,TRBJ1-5,ASSIRGGLRQGIFPYNQPQH
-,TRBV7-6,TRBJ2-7,ASSLGIQTSYEQY
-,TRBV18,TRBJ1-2,ASSPRAQNDYGYT
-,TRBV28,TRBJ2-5,ASSPLLETQY
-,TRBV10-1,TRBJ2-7,ASSAGGSSYEQY